The text below deals with one T cell receptor (beta chain). Original handling: Estimated nucleated cell counts came from reference gene primer amplification. Data came from immunoSEQ multiplex PCR; TCRdb stores just in-frame clones and leaves some out. V and J calls and clone size are given by that table; D and trimming were obtained from the DNA. Of about 210,000 clones listed, less than 90% are singletons. V lost 0 bases and J 2 bases, leaving 11 bases between the germline ends. From germline, CDR1 is SGHTA and CDR2 FQGNSA. The CDR3 spans 15 residues. The data derive from a study of blood T cell repertoires in COVID-19.

The TCR sequence derives from a man between 65 and 80 years old with acute or convalescent COVID-19. The chain links TRBV7-2 to TRBJ2-7; possible D gene TRBD2, 6 bases. The sample consisted of peripheral blood. In nucleotides, the CDR3 is TGTGCCAGCAGCTTAGCGGGGGGAACGGCCTACGAGCAGTACTTC. Translation gives CASSLAGGTAYEQYF.